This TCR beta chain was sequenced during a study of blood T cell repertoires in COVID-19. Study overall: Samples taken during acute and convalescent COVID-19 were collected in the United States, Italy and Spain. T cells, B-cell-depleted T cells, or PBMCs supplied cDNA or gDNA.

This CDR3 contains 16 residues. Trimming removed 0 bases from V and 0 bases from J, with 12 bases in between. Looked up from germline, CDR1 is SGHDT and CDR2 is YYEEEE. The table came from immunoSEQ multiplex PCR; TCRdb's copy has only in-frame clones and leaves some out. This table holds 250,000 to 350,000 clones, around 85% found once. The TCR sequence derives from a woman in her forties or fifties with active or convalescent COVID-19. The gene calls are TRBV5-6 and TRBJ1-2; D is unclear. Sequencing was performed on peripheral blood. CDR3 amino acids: CASSLEVGGPNYGYTF. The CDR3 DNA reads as TGTGCCAGCAGCTTGGAGGTTGGCGGCCCTAACTATGGCTACACCTTC.